This TCR beta chain was captured by sequencing in a study of blood T cell repertoires in COVID-19. As for the study in general: The United States, Italy and Spain supplied acute and convalescent COVID-19 samples. T cells, B-cell-depleted T cells, or PBMCs supplied cDNA or gDNA.

Per the original methods: The authors estimated nucleated cell counts from reference gene primer amplification. The data were produced by immunoSEQ multiplex PCR, yet TCRdb's version contains in-frame clones alone and is incomplete. The V and J calls and the clone size are those of that table, but D and trimming were determined from the DNA. The sample contains approximately 65,000 clones, roughly 81% of which appear only once. CDR3 size: 14 residues. CDR1 is SGDLS and CDR2 is YYNGEE in the germline V gene. V was clipped by 2 bases and J by 3 bases, with 11 bases between them. This rearrangement joins TRBV9 to TRBJ1-1; maybe TRBD1 (5 bases). Source material: peripheral blood. The sequence was collected from an elderly man with acute or convalescent COVID-19. CDR3 protein: CASSVTGSDTEAFF. The CDR3, as DNA: TGTGCCAGCAGCGTTACAGGCTCCGACACTGAAGCTTTCTTT.